This passage covers 19 T cell receptor beta chains from one sample sequenced in a study of cytomegalovirus exposure and HLA in healthy donors. In the PCR, 60 Vbeta and 13 Jbeta primers were used. Generated by immunoSEQ multiplex PCR, the TCRdb table keeps only in-frame clones and is missing some. Counted here are over 150,000 clones, 77% occurring once; the ten biggest clones make up about 4%. The sample comprised PBMCs. The receptors originated from a woman in her sixties or seventies in good health and CMV-seropositive.

The genes are TRBV7-9 and TRBJ1-6; 7 bases are a match to TRBD1. V shed 1 base and J 10 bases; nucleotides not matched to a gene: 4. This CDR3 spans 14 amino acids. The germline V gene encodes CDR1 SEHNR and CDR2 FQNEAQ (reference sequence). The CDR3 bases are TGTGCCAGCAGCTTAGAACAGGGGCGGTCACCCCTCCACTTT. Translated: CASSLEQGRSPLHF.

The chain carries TRBV28 and TRBJ1-2; TRBD1 might be the D (6 bases). V lost 4 bases and J 4 bases, leaving 10 bases between the germline ends. The CDR3 length is 13 residues. Germline loops: CDR1 MDHEN, CDR2 SYDVKM. CDR3 bases: TGTGCCAGCAGTTCAGGACAGTTCTATGGCTACACCTTC. Amino acids: CASSSGQFYGYTF.

This rearrangement joins TRBV9 to TRBJ1-1; possibly TRBD1 for D (5 bases). Trimming took 4 bases from V and 1 from J, leaving 17 bases between them. This CDR3 spans 16 amino acids. Germline CDR1 and CDR2: SGDLS and YYNGEE. The CDR3 DNA sequence: TGTGCCAGCAGCACATCGACAGTCACTCCGAACACTGAAGCTTTCTTT. This translates into CASSTSTVTPNTEAFF.

The gene calls are TRBV5-1 and TRBJ2-1; TRBD2 matches 12 bases. The germline V gene has CDR1 SGHRS and CDR2 YFSETQ. Unmatched junction bases numbered 6, after V lost 4 bases and J lost 7 bases. This CDR3 contains 15 residues. CDR3 protein: CASSAASGRVNEQFF. The CDR3 DNA follows: TGCGCCAGCAGCGCCGCTAGCGGGAGGGTTAATGAGCAGTTCTTC.

This clone showed up just a few times. The gene calls are TRBV9 and TRBJ2-7; the D is unclear. The V end was cut by 4 bases, the J end by 5 bases, with 13 bases between. The CDR3 spans 13 residues. Germline V gene lookup returns CDR1 SGDLS and CDR2 YYNGEE. DNA of the CDR3: TGTGCCAGCAGCCCTCGGATGGCGGACGAGCAGTACTTC. Translated: CASSPRMADEQYF.

This rearrangement joins TRBV7-9 to TRBJ2-3; D possibly corresponds to TRBD1 (6 bases). CDR1 SEHNR and CDR2 FQNEAQ come from the germline V gene (reference sequence). Trimming stripped 7 bases from V and 5 bases from J, with 19 bases between. CDR3 length: 15 amino acids. CDR3 protein: CASTFQGRLLDTQYF. The CDR3 DNA reads TGTGCCAGCACCTTTCAGGGGAGACTACTAGATACGCAGTATTTT.

The rearrangement uses TRBV6-1 and TRBJ2-7; D uncertain. From germline, CDR1 is MNHNS and CDR2 SASEGT. The CDR3 runs 13 residues. Trimming removed 0 bases at V and 3 bases at J, with 6 bases between. The CDR3 DNA sequence: TGTGCCAGCAGTGAAGCCAGGCACTACGAGCAGTACTTC. This translates into CASSEARHYEQYF.

J is TRBJ1-1 and V is TRBV7-9; TRBD1 matches 7 bases. The CDR3 totals 13 residues. V lost 4 bases to trimming and J lost 8 bases; unmatched junction nucleotides: 7. From germline, CDR1 is SEHNR and CDR2 FQNEAQ (reference sequence). The CDR3 region is CASSSQQGSEAFF. CDR3 DNA sequence: TGTGCCAGCAGCTCACAACAGGGGTCGGAAGCTTTCTTT.

The chain couples TRBV7-9 to TRBJ2-2; 9 nucleotides align to TRBD1. CDR3 length equals 16 residues. V was pared by 3 bases and J by 2 bases, with 4 bases of the junction left unmatched. Germline values: CDR1 SEHNR, CDR2 FQNEAQ (reference sequence). CDR3 sequence: CASSFLDRGNTGELFF. The DNA of the CDR3 is TGTGCCAGCAGCTTTCTGGACAGGGGTAACACCGGGGAGCTGTTTTTT.

The V gene is TRBV11-3, the J gene TRBJ2-1; D ambiguous. The CDR3 totals 12 residues. Germline loops: CDR1 SGHNT, CDR2 YENEEA. The V end was cut by 5 bases, the J end by 8 bases, with 10 bases between. CDR3 in DNA: TGTGCCAGCAGCCACCGGTCTTATGAGCAGTTCTTC. It yields the protein CASSHRSYEQFF.

This chain links TRBV7-2 with TRBJ1-2; possibly TRBD1 for D (6 bases). V lost 5 bases and J 8 bases, leaving 18 bases between the germline ends. Per germline, CDR1 SGHTA and CDR2 FQGNSA. The CDR3 extends over 14 amino acids. CDR3 in DNA: TGTGCCAGCAGCGAAACACAGGGAAGAACGGGCTACACCTTC. Its translation: CASSETQGRTGYTF.

The gene calls are TRBV5-1 and TRBJ2-1; the D gene is possibly TRBD1 (9 bases). V was clipped by 0 bases and J by 6 bases, with 22 bases between them. The CDR3 sequence is 18 residues long. From germline, CDR1 is SGHRS and CDR2 YFSETQ. CDR3 region: CASSLAGGDRAAGNEQFF. CDR3 nucleotides: TGCGCCAGCAGCTTGGCCGGGGGGGACAGGGCTGCAGGCAATGAGCAGTTCTTC. The whole variable domain, filled in from reference TRBV5-1 and TRBJ2-1, reads KAGVTQTPRYLIKTRGQQVTLSCSPISGHRSVSWYQQTPGQGLQFLFEYFSETQRNKGNFPGRFSGRQFSNSRSEMNVSTLELGDSALYLCASSLAGGDRAAGNEQFFGPGTRLTVL.

The chain uses TRBV7-2 and TRBJ1-2; 10 positions match TRBD1. The CDR3 length is 15 residues. Trimming took 5 bases from V and 8 from J; bases not matched to a gene: 11. Germline V gene lookup returns CDR1 SGHTA and CDR2 FQGNSA. CDR3 nucleotide sequence: TGTGCCAGCAGCGAGCGACAGGGGGCCGGATCGGGCTACACCTTC. This encodes CASSERQGAGSGYTF.

The V and J genes are TRBV11-2 and TRBJ2-3, with no clear D. Looked up from germline, CDR1 is SGHAT and CDR2 is FQNNGV. This CDR3 has 13 residues. Trimming removed 1 base from V and 0 bases from J, with 2 bases in between. CDR3 DNA: TGTGCCAGCAGCTTAGCTAGCACAGATACGCAGTATTTT. Its protein product is CASSLASTDTQYF.

This clone is a singleton in its sample. The gene calls are TRBV5-6 and TRBJ2-1, with 11 bases that match TRBD2. CDR3 length equals 19 residues. V lost 2 bases and J lost 1; bases outside the gene matches: 11. Germline V gives CDR1 SGHDT, CDR2 YYEEEE. The CDR3 loop is CASSLRSSGRARSYNEQFF. DNA for the CDR3: TGTGCCAGCAGCTTACGGAGTAGCGGGAGGGCCCGTTCCTACAATGAGCAGTTCTTC.

This chain links TRBV6-5 with TRBJ1-1; D possibly corresponds to TRBD1 (5 bases). V lost 7 bases and J lost 11, with 20 bases in between. Germline V gene data show CDR1 as MNHEY and CDR2 as SVGAGI. The CDR3 totals 13 residues. The CDR3 spells CASTQRFGGNAFF. The CDR3 nucleotides are TGTGCCAGCACCCAGAGGTTCGGGGGGAATGCTTTCTTT.

The V gene is TRBV29-1, the J gene TRBJ2-5; TRBD1 matches at 12 bases. The ends lost 3 bases at V and 5 bases at J; junction bases unmatched: 16. The CDR3 has 18 amino acids. From germline, CDR1 is SQVTM and CDR2 ANQGSEA. In nucleotides, the CDR3 is TGCAGCGTTGAGAGTTTGAGGGGGACAGGGGGCTCCATGGAGACCCAGTACTTC. Protein sequence: CSVESLRGTGGSMETQYF.

The CDR3, as DNA: TGTGCCAGCAGCTTGGCGGAGGCTGGAAACACCATATATTTT. Encoded protein: CASSLAEAGNTIYF. The rearrangement uses TRBV5-4 and TRBJ1-3; D not resolved. V was cut by 0 bases and J by 2 bases, with 6 bases left in between. Germline V gene sequence: CDR1 SGHNT, CDR2 YYREEE (reference sequence). The CDR3 has 14 amino acids. The variable domain in full, with the rest retrieved from reference TRBV5-4 and TRBJ1-3, is ETGVTQSPTHLIKTRGQQVTLRCSSQSGHNTVSWYQQALGQGPQFIFQYYREEENGRGNFPPRFSGLQFPNYSSELNVNALELDDSALYLCASSLAEAGNTIYFGEGSWLTVV.

The table lists this clone with a count of one. This rearrangement joins TRBV18 to TRBJ1-4, with 9 bases that match TRBD1. Germline V lookup: CDR1 KGHSH, CDR2 LQKENI. This CDR3 is 14 amino acids long. Germline trimming cut 3 bases from V and 8 bases from J; bases unmatched to any gene: 4. Written as DNA, the CDR3 is TGTGCCAGCTCACCGGGACAGGGAGCCGAAAAACTGTTTTTT. This translates into CASSPGQGAEKLFF.